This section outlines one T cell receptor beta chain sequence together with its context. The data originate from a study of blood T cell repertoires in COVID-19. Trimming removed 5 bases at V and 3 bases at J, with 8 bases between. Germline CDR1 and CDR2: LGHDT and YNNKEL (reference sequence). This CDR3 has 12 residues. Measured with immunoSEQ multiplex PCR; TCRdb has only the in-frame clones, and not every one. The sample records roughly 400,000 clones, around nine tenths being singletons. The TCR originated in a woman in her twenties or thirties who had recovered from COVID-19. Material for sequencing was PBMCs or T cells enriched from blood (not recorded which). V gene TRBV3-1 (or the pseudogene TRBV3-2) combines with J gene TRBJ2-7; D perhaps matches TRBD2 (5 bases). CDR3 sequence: CASSGLNYEQYF. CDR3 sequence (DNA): TGTGCCAGCAGCGGACTTAACTACGAGCAGTACTTC.